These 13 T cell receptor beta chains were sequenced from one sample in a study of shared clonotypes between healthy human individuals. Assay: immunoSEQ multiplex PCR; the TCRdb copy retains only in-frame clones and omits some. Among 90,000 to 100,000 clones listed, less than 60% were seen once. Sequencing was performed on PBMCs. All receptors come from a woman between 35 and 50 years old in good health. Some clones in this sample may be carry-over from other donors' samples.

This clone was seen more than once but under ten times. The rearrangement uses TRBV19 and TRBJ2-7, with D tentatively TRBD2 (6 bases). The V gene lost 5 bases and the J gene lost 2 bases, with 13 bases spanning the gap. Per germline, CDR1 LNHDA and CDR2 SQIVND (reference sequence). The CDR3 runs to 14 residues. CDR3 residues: CASSPGTVAYEQYF. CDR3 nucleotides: TGTGCCAGTAGTCCCGGGACTGTAGCCTACGAGCAGTACTTC.

CDR3 sequence: CASRSVAGTDTQYF. CDR3 DNA: TGTGCCAGTAGATCGGTCGCGGGCACAGATACGCAGTATTTT. The rearrangement links TRBV6-6 to TRBJ2-3, with D unresolved. The CDR3 totals 14 residues. Trimming stripped 9 bases from V and 1 base from J, with 14 bases between. Germline loops: CDR1 MNHNY, CDR2 SVGAGI (reference sequence).

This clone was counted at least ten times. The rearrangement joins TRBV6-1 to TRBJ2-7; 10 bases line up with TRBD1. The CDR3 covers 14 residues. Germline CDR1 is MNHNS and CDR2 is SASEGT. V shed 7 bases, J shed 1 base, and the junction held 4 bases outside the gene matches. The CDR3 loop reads CASTRDRGSYEQYF. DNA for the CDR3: TGTGCCAGCACCAGGGACAGGGGTTCCTACGAGCAGTACTTC.

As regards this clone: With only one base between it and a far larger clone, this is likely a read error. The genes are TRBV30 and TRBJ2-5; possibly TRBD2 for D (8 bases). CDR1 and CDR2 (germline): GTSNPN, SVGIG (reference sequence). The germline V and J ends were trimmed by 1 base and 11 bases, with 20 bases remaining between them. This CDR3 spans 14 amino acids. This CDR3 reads CAWSAGGGYNEQYF. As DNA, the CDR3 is TGTGCCTGGAGTGCGGGAGGGGGCTACAATGAGCAGTACTTC.

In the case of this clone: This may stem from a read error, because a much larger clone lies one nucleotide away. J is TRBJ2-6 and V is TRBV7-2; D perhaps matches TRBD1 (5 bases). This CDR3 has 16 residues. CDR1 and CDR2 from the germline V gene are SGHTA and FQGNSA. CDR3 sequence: CASSLGPDSGANVLAF. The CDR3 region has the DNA TGTGCCAGCAGCTTGGGCCCCGATTCTGGGGCCAACGTCCTGGCTTTC.

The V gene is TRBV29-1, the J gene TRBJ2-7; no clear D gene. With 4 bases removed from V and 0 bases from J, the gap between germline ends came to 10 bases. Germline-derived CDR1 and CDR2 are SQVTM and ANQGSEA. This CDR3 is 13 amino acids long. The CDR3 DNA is TGCAGCGTTGGGGTTGAAAACTCCTACGAGCAGTACTTC. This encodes CSVGVENSYEQYF.

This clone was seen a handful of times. In DNA form, the CDR3 reads TGTGCCACCCGGGACACGAGGCAAGAGACCCAGTACTTC. Translation: CATRDTRQETQYF. The rearrangement links TRBV10-3 to TRBJ2-5, with D possibly being TRBD1 (6 bases). Germline assignment: CDR1 ENHRY and CDR2 SYGVKD. CDR3 length equals 13 residues. V lost 10 bases to trimming and J lost 2 bases, with 14 bases between them.

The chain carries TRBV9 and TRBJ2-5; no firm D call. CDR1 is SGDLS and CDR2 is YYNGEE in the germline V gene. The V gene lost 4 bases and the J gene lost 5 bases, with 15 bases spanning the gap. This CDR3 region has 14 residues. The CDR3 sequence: CASSQPALRETQYF. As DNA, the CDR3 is TGTGCCAGCAGCCAACCAGCTCTTCGTGAGACCCAGTACTTC. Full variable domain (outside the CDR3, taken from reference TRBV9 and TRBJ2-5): DSGVTQTPKHLITATGQRVTLRCSPRSGDLSVYWYQQSLDQGLQFLIQYYNGEERAKGNILERFSAQQFPDLHSELNLSSLELGDSALYFCASSQPALRETQYFGPGTRLLVL.

In DNA, the CDR3 is TGTGCCAGCTCACCCCGGACAGGGGGCGGCGAGCAGTACTTC. This codes for CASSPRTGGGEQYF. The genes are TRBV18 and TRBJ2-7; 11 nucleotides align to TRBD1. This CDR3 region has 14 residues. With V trimmed by 3 bases and J by 6 bases, 4 bases remained unmatched. CDR1 and CDR2 from the germline V gene are KGHSH and LQKENI.

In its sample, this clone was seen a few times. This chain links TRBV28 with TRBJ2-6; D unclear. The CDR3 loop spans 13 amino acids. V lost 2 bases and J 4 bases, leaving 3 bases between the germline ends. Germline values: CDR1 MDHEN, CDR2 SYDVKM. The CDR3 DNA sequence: TGTGCCAGCAGTTTACCCGGGGCCAACGTCCTGACTTTC. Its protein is CASSLPGANVLTF.

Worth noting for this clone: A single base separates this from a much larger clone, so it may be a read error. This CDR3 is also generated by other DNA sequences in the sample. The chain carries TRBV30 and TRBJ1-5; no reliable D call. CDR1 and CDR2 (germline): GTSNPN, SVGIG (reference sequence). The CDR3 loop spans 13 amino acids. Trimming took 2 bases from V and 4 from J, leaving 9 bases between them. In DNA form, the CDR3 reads TGTGCCTGGAGTATCTTGGGAAATCAGCCCCAGCATTTT. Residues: CAWSILGNQPQHF. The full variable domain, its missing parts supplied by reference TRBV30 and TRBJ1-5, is SQTIHQWPATLVQPVGSPLSLECTVEGTSNPNLYWYRQAAGRGLQLLFYSVGIGQISSEVPQNLSASRPQDRQFILSSKKLLLSDSGFYLCAWSILGNQPQHFGDGTRLSIL.

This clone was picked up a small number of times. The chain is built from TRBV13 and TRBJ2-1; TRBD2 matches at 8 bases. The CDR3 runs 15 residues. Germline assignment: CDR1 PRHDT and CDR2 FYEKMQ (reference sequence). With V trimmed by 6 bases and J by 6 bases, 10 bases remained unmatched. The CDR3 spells CASSYRREVPNEQFF. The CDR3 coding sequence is TGTGCCAGCAGTTACAGGCGGGAGGTTCCCAATGAGCAGTTCTTC.

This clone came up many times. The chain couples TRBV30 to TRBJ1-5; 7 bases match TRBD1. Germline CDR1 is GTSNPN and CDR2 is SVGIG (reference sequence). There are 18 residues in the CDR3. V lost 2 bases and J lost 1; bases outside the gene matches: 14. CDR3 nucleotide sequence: TGTGCCTGGAGTTCGACAGGGACTATGTTAGGGAGCAATCAGCCCCAGCATTTT. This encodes CAWSSTGTMLGSNQPQHF.